One sample yielded the 13 T cell receptor beta chains listed below, sequenced in a study of CD8+ T cells in alopecia areata (dated by TCRdb to 2016 to 2019). Preparation of the library involved the immunoSEQ multiplex PCR assay. RNA was extracted from all samples and reverse transcribed into cDNA as template for TCR sequencing. The table comes from immuneACCESS by way of TCRdb, which keeps in-frame sequences with V and J called. Part of the clones is missing from these tables; in studies checked, under half for an unresolved V gene and the rest for unknown reasons. The sample table records 90,000 to 130,000 clones; 45% to 70% of these occur just once. The ten largest clones represent approximately 22% of the sample. The sequenced sample was CD8+ T cells sorted from blood. These receptors were obtained from a human donor in good health.

J is TRBJ2-2 and V is TRBV30; 10 bases agree with TRBD1. The V gene's germline CDR1 is GTSNPN and CDR2 SVGIG (reference sequence). CDR3 length: 16 residues. After removal of 3 bases from V and 6 bases from J, the junction contained 10 bases not matched to a gene. The CDR3 DNA reads as TGTGCCTGGAGACAAAAGGGACAGGGGCTCGCCGGGGAGCTGTTTTTT. Protein: CAWRQKGQGLAGELFF.

This CDR3 reads CASSDSPASTDTQYF. The CDR3 coding sequence is TGTGCCAGCAGTGACTCACCCGCTAGCACAGATACGCAGTATTTT. This sequence joins TRBV6-4 and TRBJ2-3; no definite D call. With 0 bases removed from V and 0 bases from J, the gap between germline ends came to 7 bases. The CDR3 sequence is 15 residues long. Germline V lookup: CDR1 MRHNA, CDR2 SNTAGT.

V usage is TRBV2 and J usage is TRBJ2-5, with 10 nucleotides matching TRBD2. V was pared by 4 bases and J by 3 bases, with 8 bases of the junction left unmatched. The length of the CDR3 is 16 residues. CDR1 SNHLY and CDR2 FYNNEI come from the germline V gene. Written as DNA, the CDR3 is TGTGCCAGCAGTGGGGGACTAGCGACAACGAAAGAGACCCAGTACTTC. This sequence encodes CASSGGLATTKETQYF.

The chain carries TRBV9 and TRBJ2-5, with TRBD2 matching 12 bases. After removal of 0 bases from V and 5 bases from J, the junction contained 5 bases not matched to a gene. The CDR3 covers 16 residues. Looked up from germline, CDR1 is SGDLS and CDR2 is YYNGEE. CDR3 in DNA: TGTGCCAGCAGCGTAGCTAGCGGGGGGGCCGGTGAGACCCAGTACTTC. Protein product: CASSVASGGAGETQYF.

This clone was counted only a few times. J is TRBJ2-7 and V is TRBV5-1; TRBD1 agrees at 8 bases. Germline trimming cut 4 bases from V and 3 bases from J; bases unmatched to any gene: 3. CDR1 is SGHRS, CDR2 YFSETQ, per germline. This CDR3 spans 13 amino acids. The CDR3 nucleotides read TGCGCCAGCAGCCAGGACAGGGTCTACGAGCAGTACTTC. Amino acids: CASSQDRVYEQYF. Variable domain in full (rest from reference TRBV5-1 and TRBJ2-7): KAGVTQTPRYLIKTRGQQVTLSCSPISGHRSVSWYQQTPGQGLQFLFEYFSETQRNKGNFPGRFSGRQFSNSRSEMNVSTLELGDSALYLCASSQDRVYEQYFGPGTRLTVT.

The gene calls are TRBV27 and TRBJ1-1; maybe TRBD1 (6 bases). The germline CDR1 and CDR2 sequences are MNHEY and SMNVEV (reference sequence). Deletions cut 3 bases from V and 3 bases from J, with 11 bases between. This CDR3 comprises 14 residues. CDR3: CASSLGGHYTEAFF. As DNA, the CDR3 is TGTGCCAGCAGTTTGGGGGGGCACTACACTGAAGCTTTCTTT.

The chain has TRBV5-6 and TRBJ1-2, with D unclear. The CDR3 covers 14 residues. Deletions cut 6 bases from V and 1 base from J, with 13 bases between. Per the germline V gene, CDR1 is SGHDT and CDR2 is YYEEEE. The CDR3 is CASNLRTDNYGYTF. Written as DNA, the CDR3 is TGTGCCAGCAACCTTCGGACTGATAACTATGGCTACACCTTC.

With regard to this clone: One end of the junction does not line up with germline, which may come from a read error. The V call is TRBV28, the J call TRBJ2-4; tentatively, D is TRBD1 or TRBD2 (6 bases each). CDR1 is MDHEN, CDR2 SYDVKM, per germline. The CDR3 runs 15 residues. CDR3 bases: TGTGCCAGCAAGAGTGTGGAGGTCGGTTCCGGGGGCGTGAACTTC. This translates into CASKSVEVGSGGVNF.

The V and J genes are TRBV12-2 and TRBJ2-1; the DNA was not compared with TRBD2, the D call given in the table. TRBV12-2 is assigned pseudogene status. CDR3 length: 17 residues. The CDR3 spells CASRLAQQRGGQVEQFF. The CDR3 DNA sequence: TGTGCAAGTCGCTTAGCGCAGCAGCGGGGGGGCCAGGTCGAGCAGTTCTTC.

This clone is a singleton in its sample. The genes are TRBV23-1 and TRBJ2-5; 12 bases fit TRBD2. TRBV23-1 is an open reading frame, and its role is uncertain. This CDR3 has 17 residues. Trimming removed 0 bases from V and 2 bases from J; junction bases left unmatched: 4. This chain's CDR3 is CASSQSASGGAQETQYF. For the CDR3, the DNA is TGCGCCAGCAGTCAATCAGCTAGCGGGGGGGCACAAGAGACCCAGTACTTC.

The rearrangement links TRBV4-1 to TRBJ2-3; 10 bases line up with TRBD2. There are 18 residues in the CDR3. After removal of 2 bases from V and 2 bases from J, the junction contained 10 bases not matched to a gene. The germline gives CDR1 MGHRA, CDR2 YSYEKL. The CDR3 reads CASSQHLAGGPPTDTQYF. The DNA for the CDR3 is TGCGCCAGCAGCCAACACTTAGCGGGGGGCCCACCCACAGATACGCAGTATTTT.

The genes are TRBV4-1 and TRBJ1-1; 10 positions agree with TRBD1. CDR1 and CDR2 from the germline V gene are MGHRA and YSYEKL. V was pared by 4 bases and J by 5 bases, with 13 bases of the junction left unmatched. This CDR3 has 17 amino acids. The CDR3 is CASSLGQGGVLRTEAFF. DNA for the CDR3: TGCGCCAGCAGCCTTGGACAGGGGGGAGTTCTGAGGACTGAAGCTTTCTTT.

The V call is TRBV19, the J call TRBJ2-7; D ambiguous. V was shortened by 5 bases and J by 0 bases, with 11 bases between the two germline ends. Per germline, CDR1 LNHDA and CDR2 SQIVND (reference sequence). This CDR3 is 14 amino acids long. The CDR3 DNA reads TGTGCCAGTAGTTGGCGACAAAACTCCTACGAGCAGTACTTC. Encoded protein: CASSWRQNSYEQYF. The whole variable domain, remainder taken from reference TRBV19 and TRBJ2-7, is DGGITQSPKYLFRKEGQNVTLSCEQNLNHDAMYWYRQDPGQGLRLIYYSQIVNDFQKGDIAEGYSVSREKKESFPLTVTSAQKNPTAFYLCASSWRQNSYEQYFGPGTRLTVT.